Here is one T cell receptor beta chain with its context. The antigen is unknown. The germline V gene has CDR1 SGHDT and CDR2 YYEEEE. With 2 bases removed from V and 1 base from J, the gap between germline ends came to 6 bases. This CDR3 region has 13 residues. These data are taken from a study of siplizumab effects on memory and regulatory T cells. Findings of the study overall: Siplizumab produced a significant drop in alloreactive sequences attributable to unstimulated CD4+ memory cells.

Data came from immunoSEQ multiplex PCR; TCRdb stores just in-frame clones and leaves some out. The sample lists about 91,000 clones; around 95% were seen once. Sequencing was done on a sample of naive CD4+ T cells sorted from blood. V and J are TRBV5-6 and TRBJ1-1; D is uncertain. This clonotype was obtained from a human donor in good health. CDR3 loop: CASSFWENTEAFF. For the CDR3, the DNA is TGTGCCAGCAGCTTTTGGGAGAACACTGAAGCTTTCTTT. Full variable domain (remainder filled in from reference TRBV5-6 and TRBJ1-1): DAGVTQSPTHLIKTRGQQVTLRCSPKSGHDTVSWYQQALGQGPQFIFQYYEEEERQRGNFPDRFSGHQFPNYSSELNVNALLLGDSALYLCASSFWENTEAFFGQGTRLTVV.